These 9 T cell receptor beta chains originate from one sample sequenced in a study of T cells after somatic rescue of genetic block. The table came from immunoSEQ multiplex PCR; TCRdb's copy has only in-frame clones and leaves some out. The top ten hold about 1.5% of the sample, which has roughly 92,000 clones, 85% to 90% seen once. Sequencing was done on a sample of peripheral blood mononuclear cells (PBMCs). The receptors here all came from a woman aged 18-35 years.

The chain uses TRBV18 and TRBJ1-1; no firm D call. Germline CDR1 and CDR2: KGHSH and LQKENI. This CDR3 has 12 residues. Trimming cost V 4 bases and J 4 bases, with 7 bases left between them. CDR3 bases: TGTGCCAGCTCACTTGTTATCACTGAAGCTTTCTTT. Protein: CASSLVITEAFF.

The J gene is TRBJ1-1, the V gene TRBV19, with 7 positions matching TRBD1. Losses at the gene ends were 6 bases for V and 4 bases for J; bases not matched to a gene: 5. The CDR3 runs to 13 residues. Germline V CDR1 and CDR2: LNHDA, SQIVND (reference sequence). The CDR3 region is CASSFRGITEAFF. For the CDR3, the DNA is TGTGCCAGTAGCTTCAGGGGGATCACTGAAGCTTTCTTT. The full variable domain, its missing parts supplied by reference TRBV19 and TRBJ1-1, is DGGITQSPKYLFRKEGQNVTLSCEQNLNHDAMYWYRQDPGQGLRLIYYSQIVNDFQKGDIAEGYSVSREKKESFPLTVTSAQKNPTAFYLCASSFRGITEAFFGQGTRLTVV.

The gene calls are TRBV2 and TRBJ2-2; D not resolved. V shed 6 bases and J shed 5 bases, with 10 bases lying between them. The CDR3 consists of 13 residues. Germline V gene sequence: CDR1 SNHLY, CDR2 FYNNEI. CDR3 DNA: TGTGCCAGCAGCGAACTACGGACCGGGGAGCTGTTTTTT. Its protein product is CASSELRTGELFF.

The rearrangement links TRBV27 to TRBJ2-7; 11 bases are a match to TRBD1. The CDR3 loop spans 14 amino acids. Germline CDR1 reads MNHEY; CDR2 reads SMNVEV (reference sequence). V lost 6 bases and J lost 3; bases outside the gene matches: 4. CDR3 coding DNA: TGTGCCAGCAGGACCGGGACAGGGGGCTACGAGCAGTACTTC. Protein: CASRTGTGGYEQYF.

The rearrangement links TRBV6-1 to TRBJ2-3; weak D call: TRBD2 (6 bases). Germline CDR1 and CDR2: MNHNS and SASEGT. V was trimmed by 6 bases and J by 2 bases, leaving 15 bases between them. The CDR3 sequence is 15 residues long. CDR3 DNA: TGTGCCAGCAGCCCGGGACTCCGGAACACAGATACGCAGTATTTT. This translates into CASSPGLRNTDTQYF.

V is TRBV11-2 and J is TRBJ2-2, with D unclear. This CDR3 is built from 13 residues. CDR1 is SGHAT and CDR2 is FQNNGV in the germline V gene. Between the trimmed V and J ends, which lost 5 bases and 9 bases, there was a span of 13 bases. The CDR3: CASSLGTLRELFF. DNA for the CDR3: TGTGCCAGCAGCCTGGGTACATTGAGGGAGCTGTTTTTT.

V and J are TRBV29-1 and TRBJ1-1; possible D gene TRBD1, 5 bases. The CDR3 consists of 13 residues. Germline V gene sequence: CDR1 SQVTM, CDR2 ANQGSEA. V was shortened by 5 bases and J by 1 base, with 11 bases between the two germline ends. For the CDR3, the DNA is TGCAGCGTTTCAGAAGGGACGAACACTGAAGCTTTCTTT. It encodes CSVSEGTNTEAFF.

This chain joins TRBV6-6 and TRBJ1-3; D uncertain. This CDR3 has 16 amino acids. Trimming stripped 8 bases from V and 4 bases from J, with 21 bases between. The germline CDR1 and CDR2 sequences are MNHNY and SVGAGI (reference sequence). CDR3 coding DNA: TGTGCCAGCGCTACTAACCGGGGATTCTCCGGAAACACCATATATTTT. Residues: CASATNRGFSGNTIYF.

The J gene is TRBJ2-7, the V gene TRBV5-1; D gene uncertain. The CDR3 is made up of 16 amino acids. Germline CDR1 reads SGHRS; CDR2 reads YFSETQ. V was cut by 3 bases and J by 1 base, with 17 bases left in between. This CDR3 is CASSYMTRFYSYEQYF. CDR3 DNA: TGCGCCAGCAGCTACATGACTCGATTCTATTCCTACGAGCAGTACTTC.